This T cell receptor (beta chain) was sequenced in a study of OX40 agonist ivuxolimab in advanced cancers. Here immunoSEQ multiplex PCR was the method, and the copy in TCRdb shows in-frame clones only, minus some. Counted here are 95,000 to 150,000 clones, about 93% occurring once; the ten biggest clones make up 0.15% to 0.17%. Germline CDR1 is WSHSY and CDR2 is SAAADI. Trimming removed 8 bases from V and 6 bases from J, with 11 bases in between. CDR3 length: 12 amino acids. This clonotype originated in an adult with an advanced solid tumor such as melanoma, head and neck, liver or kidney cancer. The rearrangement uses TRBV10-2 and TRBJ2-1; D remains ambiguous. The specimen comprised CD4+ or CD8+ T cells sorted from blood, sampled in a trial of the OX40 agonist ivuxolimab. The DNA for the CDR3 is TGCGCCAGCCGCGAACGGATCAATGAGCAGTTCTTC. Amino acid sequence: CASRERINEQFF.